The clone carrying this TCR beta chain was seen many times. This entry is derived from a study of T-cell reconstitution after alpha-beta-depleted transplantation in children. CDR3 length equals 15 residues. V was trimmed by 0 bases and J by 7 bases, leaving 10 bases between them. Germline values: CDR1 ENHRY, CDR2 SYGVKD. Unique molecular identifiers were built into the TCRbeta library. TCRdb itself ran the PCR reads through MiXCR, one entry per CDR3 protein. The table has hundreds of thousands of distinct CDR3 sequences, around 17% seen once. Sequenced material: PBMCs from the stem cell graft donor, taken from the stem cell graft. The rearrangement joins TRBV10-3 to TRBJ1-6, with D tentatively TRBD1 (5 bases). The clonotype was recovered from a human donor who donated a stem cell graft to a child with acute myeloid leukemia. CDR3 in amino acids: CAISESDTPNSPLHF. In DNA, the CDR3 is TGTGCCATCAGTGAGTCGGACACCCCGAATTCACCCCTCCACTTT.